Listed below are T cell receptor beta chains from one sample, sequenced in a study of CD8 T cells in Susac syndrome. TCRdb recomputed calls from the immunoSEQ multiplex PCR reads with MiXCR, one row per CDR3 protein. The table lists around 200,000 distinct CDR3 sequences, roughly 94% of them singletons. The material sequenced was CD4+ T cells from PBMCs. The receptors shown here come from a human donor with multiple sclerosis. CDR3s leave out the opening cysteine and the closing phenylalanine or tryptophan. The order of the fields is V gene, clone size, CDR3 protein. Clone size, where shown, is once, few, many, or a class for clones that have expanded.

V: TRBV20-1
size: -
CDR3: SARLPGSTQY

V: TRBV14
size: -
CDR3: ASSQVGGVFDEQF

V: TRBV4-2
size: -
CDR3: ASSQERDRADEQF

V: TRBV27
size: -
CDR3: ASRPAGSGNTIY

V: TRBV2
size: -
CDR3: ARESTDTQY

V: TRBV30
size: -
CDR3: AWSMGRVEKLF

V: TRBV5-4
size: -
CDR3: ASSLGPSDNSPLH

V: TRBV13
size: -
CDR3: ASNQALNTEAF

V: TRBV30
size: -
CDR3: AWSVSGQHGYT

V: TRBV29-1
size: -
CDR3: SGGTSGVDTQY

V: TRBV29-1
size: -
CDR3: SAGQGLRQDTEAF

V: TRBV11-2
size: -
CDR3: ASSLSAGDGATQY

V: TRBV9
size: -
CDR3: ASSVDLNNSPLH

V: TRBV29-1
size: -
CDR3: SAGGAGDTQY

V: TRBV6-5
size: -
CDR3: ASSYSRGVGTDTQY

V: TRBV6-5
size: -
CDR3: ASSYSGQGNIQY

V: TRBV30
size: -
CDR3: AGGGVSQETQY

V: TRBV20-1
size: -
CDR3: SVRTGGQETQY

V: TRBV7-9
size: -
CDR3: ASSLVPTTGGEQY

V: TRBV18
size: -
CDR3: ASSLAPLGQGYSPLH

V: TRBV5-4
size: -
CDR3: ASSDPGTSGGTYEQY

V: TRBV20-1
size: -
CDR3: SARRTSGGSRTDTQY

V: TRBV20-1
size: -
CDR3: SARAGDGEWGYT

V: TRBV29-1
size: once
CDR3: RGGGSSYNEQF

V: TRBV23-1
size: -
CDR3: ASSQGAGGNGELF

V: TRBV29-1
size: -
CDR3: SVGGRSYNEQF

V: TRBV29-1
size: -
CDR3: SVKDRASYEQY

V: TRBV6-5
size: -
CDR3: ASSRGQGASEQY

V: TRBV27
size: -
CDR3: ASMQSVSYEQY

V: TRBV9
size: -
CDR3: ASSARGQREKLF

V: TRBV20-1
size: -
CDR3: SARDRRRGPNQPQH

V: TRBV9
size: -
CDR3: ASSVVSGGYTGELF

V: TRBV3-1
size: -
CDR3: ASSQGRGNEQF

V: TRBV27
size: -
CDR3: ASSYEQY

V: TRBV6-5
size: -
CDR3: ASSHSGGESPLH

V: TRBV19
size: -
CDR3: ASSSGGSGANVLT

V: TRBV20-1
size: -
CDR3: SAWKADTQY

V: TRBV29-1
size: -
CDR3: SVEDQANTEAF

V: TRBV4-1
size: once
CDR3: ASSQDRQATDTQY

V: TRBV20-1
size: -
CDR3: SARDRKQTNYGYT

V: TRBV6-5
size: -
CDR3: ASSPHRGMNTEAF

V: TRBV13
size: -
CDR3: ASSFSEETQY

V: TRBV20-1
size: -
CDR3: SARGWGTGVPEAF

V: TRBV3-1
size: -
CDR3: ASSQAGGTSSGANVLT

V: TRBV2
size: -
CDR3: ASRKLAGVRDTQY

V: TRBV29-1
size: -
CDR3: SVGRDTADNEQF

V: TRBV30
size: once
CDR3: AWTTGPEDSPLH

V: TRBV29-1
size: few
CDR3: SVGQGTEAF

V: TRBV29-1
size: -
CDR3: SVEDRGPPSSYNEQF

V: TRBV13
size: -
CDR3: ASSSYRGRNTEAF

V: TRBV11-2
size: -
CDR3: ASSSPKRTGNNSPLH

V: TRBV27
size: -
CDR3: ASSPRRQAETQY

V: TRBV12-3/TRBV12-4
size: -
CDR3: ASSWDRGLGYT

V: TRBV12-3/TRBV12-4
size: -
CDR3: ASSLASIPYAQY